These 12 T cell receptor beta chains share one sample of origin, sequenced in a study of T cell responses to AZD1222 COVID-19 vaccine. Profiling relied on immunoSEQ multiplex PCR, and the TCRdb table lists in-frame clones only, not all of them. The sample lists roughly 150,000 clones, about 89% occurring once. The sequenced sample was peripheral blood, obtained 28 days after the second AZD1222 dose. Source of these receptors: an adult who received the AZD1222 COVID-19 vaccine.

This sequence joins TRBV10-2 and TRBJ1-5; TRBD1 is a possible D gene (5 bases). This CDR3 comprises 13 residues. Trimming took off 6 bases at V and 6 bases at J, with 12 bases between the two ends. Germline V gene sequence: CDR1 WSHSY, CDR2 SAAADI. CDR3: CASRGQGGQPQHF. The CDR3 coding sequence is TGCGCCAGCAGGGGGCAGGGAGGTCAGCCCCAGCATTTT.

This clone was picked up a small number of times. This chain uses TRBV5-4 with TRBJ2-5; D ambiguous. Germline CDR1 is SGHNT and CDR2 is YYREEE (reference sequence). CDR3 length equals 15 residues. Trimming pared 4 bases from V and 1 base from J, leaving 14 bases between. The CDR3 reads CASSPELDPQETQYF. The CDR3 nucleotides are TGTGCCAGCAGCCCAGAGCTAGATCCCCAAGAGACCCAGTACTTC.

The chain combines TRBV27 with TRBJ2-7; the D call may be TRBD1 or TRBD2 (5 bases each). V was pared by 2 bases and J by 1 base, with 12 bases between. This CDR3 contains 15 residues. The V gene's germline CDR1 is MNHEY and CDR2 SMNVEV (reference sequence). In DNA, the CDR3 is TGTGCCAGCAGTTTACAAGGGACCGAGTCCTACGAGCAGTACTTC. It translates to CASSLQGTESYEQYF.

In this sample, this clone turned up a few times. The chain combines TRBV20-1 with TRBJ2-5; tentative D call: TRBD1 (5 bases). Trimming stripped 5 bases from V and 5 bases from J, with 9 bases between. The CDR3 sequence is 11 residues long. Germline CDR1 DFQATT, CDR2 SNEGSKA (reference sequence). CDR3 loop: CSARYRETQYF. The CDR3 nucleotides are TGCAGTGCTCGCTACAGGGAGACCCAGTACTTC.

There are many counts of this clone. The chain employs TRBV25-1 and TRBJ2-2; 7 nucleotides align to TRBD1. With 3 bases clipped from V and 7 bases from J, the junction kept 8 bases outside the gene matches. The germline V gene has CDR1 MGHDK and CDR2 SYGVNS. CDR3 length: 15 residues. The CDR3 coding sequence is TGTGCCAGCAGTGATGGACAGGAGCAAGTCGGGGAGCTGTTTTTT. It yields the protein CASSDGQEQVGELFF.

The chain employs TRBV7-2 and TRBJ1-5; 7 nucleotides match TRBD1. The CDR3 is 18 amino acids. V shed 0 bases, J shed 0 bases, and the junction held 8 bases outside the gene matches. The V gene's germline CDR1 is SGHTA and CDR2 FQGNSA. This CDR3 is CASSLAATGYYSNQPQHF. The CDR3 DNA reads as TGTGCCAGCAGCTTAGCCGCGACAGGGTATTATAGCAATCAGCCCCAGCATTTT.

This clone appeared a few times. V usage is TRBV7-9 and J usage is TRBJ1-1, with D perhaps matching TRBD1 (6 bases). V was cut by 8 bases and J by 1 base, with 11 bases left in between. In germline, CDR1 is SEHNR, CDR2 FQNEAQ (reference sequence). The CDR3 extends over 13 amino acids. The CDR3 region has the DNA TGTGCCAGCGAGGACAGAACGAACACTGAAGCTTTCTTT. It codes for CASEDRTNTEAFF.

This chain uses TRBV12-5 with TRBJ2-7, with 7 positions matching TRBD1. Germline V CDR1 and CDR2: LGHNT, FRNRAP. This CDR3 has 17 residues. With V trimmed by 1 base and J by 4 bases, 13 bases remained unmatched. The CDR3 region is CASGLALDGQASYEQYF. The CDR3 nucleotides are TGTGCTAGTGGTTTGGCTCTTGACGGACAGGCGTCTTACGAGCAGTACTTC.

The rearrangement links TRBV6-5 to TRBJ2-1; TRBD2 is a possible D gene (5 bases). CDR1 and CDR2 from the germline V gene are MNHEY and SVGAGI. The CDR3 consists of 13 residues. Trimming stripped 4 bases from V and 9 bases from J, with 13 bases between. The CDR3 spells CASSLVASGEQFF. The CDR3 DNA is TGTGCCAGCAGTTTAGTAGCGTCCGGTGAGCAGTTCTTC.

The V and J genes are TRBV19 and TRBJ2-3, with no clear D. The germline V and J ends were trimmed by 1 base and 0 bases, with 5 bases remaining between them. CDR1 and CDR2 (germline): LNHDA, SQIVND (reference sequence). The CDR3 contains 14 residues. CDR3 nucleotide sequence: TGTGCCAGTAGTATAGGAAGCAGCACAGATACGCAGTATTTT. This codes for CASSIGSSTDTQYF.

The rearrangement joins TRBV6-6 to TRBJ2-1, with 7 bases that match TRBD1. The V and J ends lost 2 bases and 4 bases, in that order; junction bases with no gene match: 5. CDR3 size: 15 residues. Per germline, CDR1 MNHNY and CDR2 SVGAGI (reference sequence). The CDR3 is CASSYPGTVYNEQFF. CDR3 in DNA: TGTGCCAGCAGTTACCCCGGGACAGTTTACAATGAGCAGTTCTTC.

The chain links TRBV6-6 to TRBJ1-5, with a tentative D call TRBD1 (5 bases). CDR1 and CDR2 from the germline V gene are MNHNY and SVGAGI (reference sequence). CDR3 size: 16 residues. V dropped 6 bases and J dropped 2 bases, with 17 bases sitting between them. Here the CDR3 reads CASRESRARGNQPQHF. The DNA for the CDR3 is TGTGCCAGCAGAGAGTCCAGGGCGCGGGGCAATCAGCCCCAGCATTTT.